The 21 T cell receptor beta chains given below trace back to one sample, sequenced in a study of early T cells in non-severe SARS-CoV-2 infection. TCRdb recomputed calls from the 5' RACE reads with MiXCR, one row per CDR3 protein. Among more than 35,000 distinct CDR3 sequences listed, 11% were seen once. Sequencing was carried out using whole blood. These receptor sequences come from an adult who was a healthcare worker with PCR-confirmed SARS-CoV-2 infection or an uninfected control (not recorded which).

The chain links TRBV20-1 to TRBJ2-1; TRBD2 matches 8 bases. Per the germline V gene, CDR1 is DFQATT and CDR2 is SNEGSKA (reference sequence). There are 13 residues in the CDR3. V was pared by 0 bases and J by 8 bases, with 3 bases of the junction left unmatched. CDR3 DNA sequence: TGCAGTGCTAGAGACGGACTAGCAGATGAGCAGTTCTTC. As protein: CSARDGLADEQFF.

This clonotype was counted ten times or more. The genes are TRBV2 and TRBJ1-4; D may be TRBD1 (5 bases). The CDR3 has 16 residues. Germline assignment: CDR1 SNHLY and CDR2 FYNNEI. The germline V and J ends were trimmed by 4 bases and 3 bases, with 15 bases remaining between them. The chain's CDR3 is CASSVGHTVANEKLFF. In DNA form, the CDR3 reads TGTGCCAGCAGTGTCGGACACACGGTAGCTAATGAAAAACTGTTTTTT. The whole variable domain, filled in from reference TRBV2 and TRBJ1-4, reads EPEVTQTPSHQVTQMGQEVILRCVPISNHLYFYWYRQILGQKVEFLVSFYNNEISEKSEIFDDQFSVERPDGSNFTLKIRSTKLEDSAMYFCASSVGHTVANEKLFFGSGTQLSVL.

This clonotype appeared a few times. V usage is TRBV29-1 and J usage is TRBJ2-1, with D perhaps TRBD2 (5 bases). The CDR3 spans 12 residues. V was clipped by 8 bases and J by 9 bases, with 17 bases between them. Germline V gene data show CDR1 as SQVTM and CDR2 as ANQGSEA. In nucleotides, the CDR3 is TGCAGCTCTGGGCTTCCCGGGATTGAGCAGTTCTTC. This translates into CSSGLPGIEQFF.

The chain has TRBV7-3 and TRBJ2-5, with D unclear. Germline V CDR1 and CDR2: SGHTA, FQGTGA. The CDR3 runs to 13 residues. Trimming took off 5 bases at V and 4 bases at J, with 11 bases between the two ends. The CDR3 spells CASSPGQRETQYF. The DNA of the CDR3 is TGTGCCAGCAGCCCGGGCCAGCGAGAGACCCAGTACTTC.

The J gene is TRBJ2-7, the V gene TRBV9, with D perhaps matching TRBD1 or TRBD2 (6 bases each). V was clipped by 4 bases and J by 5 bases, with 16 bases between them. The CDR3 is made up of 14 amino acids. In germline, CDR1 is SGDLS, CDR2 YYNGEE. The CDR3 spells CASSPEGGYNEQYF. The CDR3 region has the DNA TGTGCCAGCAGCCCAGAGGGGGGTTACAACGAGCAGTACTTC. Full variable domain (missing parts from reference TRBV9 and TRBJ2-7): DSGVTQTPKHLITATGQRVTLRCSPRSGDLSVYWYQQSLDQGLQFLIQYYNGEERAKGNILERFSAQQFPDLHSELNLSSLELGDSALYFCASSPEGGYNEQYFGPGTRLTVT.

The chain recombines TRBV7-9 with TRBJ2-3; D ambiguous. The CDR3 contains 19 residues. Trimming left V 3 bases short and J 2 bases short, with 24 bases between. The germline V gene has CDR1 SEHNR and CDR2 FQNEAQ (reference sequence). This CDR3 is CASSLDASFPRSPTDTQYF. CDR3 DNA: TGTGCCAGCAGCTTGGACGCATCTTTTCCGCGGAGCCCCACAGATACGCAGTATTTT.

This clonotype appeared a few times. The DNA is left out, because the CDR3 cannot be placed on it with certainty; the CDR3 is given as TCRdb lists it. The chain uses TRBV5-1 and TRBJ1-5. In germline, CDR1 is SGHRS, CDR2 YFSETQ. The CDR3 adds up to 13 amino acids, both ends counted. The CDR3: CASSYTFGQPQHF.

This clonotype was seen many times. The gene calls are TRBV4-3 and TRBJ1-3; D is unclear. Germline CDR1 reads LGHNA; CDR2 reads YSLEER. The CDR3 length is 13 residues. The V gene lost 0 bases and the J gene lost 6 bases, with 6 bases spanning the gap. The CDR3 nucleotides are TGCGCCAGCAGCCAAGAGGTGGAAAACACCATATATTTT. It translates to CASSQEVENTIYF.

A few counts support this clonotype. The chain uses TRBV6-1 and TRBJ1-4; no clear D. V dropped 3 bases and J dropped 1 base, with 15 bases sitting between them. There are 17 residues in the CDR3. Germline loops: CDR1 MNHNS, CDR2 SASEGT. CDR3: CASSDGRRSRTNEKLFF. The CDR3 DNA is TGTGCCAGCAGTGACGGCAGGCGGTCGCGAACTAATGAAAAACTGTTTTTT.

This clonotype occurred many times. The V and J genes are TRBV7-2 and TRBJ2-1; no reliable D call. V was cut by 5 bases and J by 0 bases, with 14 bases left in between. Germline assignment: CDR1 SGHTA and CDR2 FQGNSA. The CDR3 runs to 16 residues. CDR3 loop: CASSQGFRSSYNEQFF. The CDR3 DNA reads TGTGCCAGCAGCCAAGGGTTCAGAAGCTCCTACAATGAGCAGTTCTTC.

This clonotype was counted at least ten times. The CDR3 DNA reads as TGTGCCAGCAGTGAAGCGGGGGCCACTGAAGCTTTCTTT. Its protein product is CASSEAGATEAFF. The rearrangement joins TRBV2 to TRBJ1-1; D perhaps matches TRBD1 (6 bases). V dropped 0 bases and J dropped 4 bases, with 6 bases sitting between them. CDR1 SNHLY and CDR2 FYNNEI come from the germline V gene. The CDR3 consists of 13 residues. The full variable domain, its missing parts supplied by reference TRBV2 and TRBJ1-1, is EPEVTQTPSHQVTQMGQEVILRCVPISNHLYFYWYRQILGQKVEFLVSFYNNEISEKSEIFDDQFSVERPDGSNFTLKIRSTKLEDSAMYFCASSEAGATEAFFGQGTRLTVV.

The table lists this clonotype with a few counts. The rearrangement joins TRBV28 to TRBJ1-1, with a weak D call TRBD1 (5 bases). Germline values: CDR1 MDHEN, CDR2 SYDVKM. V lost 7 bases to trimming and J lost 4 bases, with 13 bases between them. CDR3 length: 13 amino acids. CDR3 sequence (DNA): TGTGCCAGCAACTGGGGGGAGGGCACTGAAGCTTTCTTT. Translated: CASNWGEGTEAFF.

V and J are TRBV15 and TRBJ2-2; D gene ambiguous. V shed 0 bases and J shed 1 base, with 6 bases lying between them. Germline CDR1 and CDR2: LNHNV and YYDKDF (reference sequence). The CDR3 is made up of 15 amino acids. The CDR3 nucleotides read TGTGCCACCAGCAGAGATAAATTGAACACCGGGGAGCTGTTTTTT. The encoded protein is CATSRDKLNTGELFF.

This chain uses TRBV20-1 with TRBJ2-7, with D unclear. The CDR3 is made up of 12 amino acids. V was trimmed by 6 bases and J by 2 bases, leaving 11 bases between them. CDR1 is DFQATT and CDR2 is SNEGSKA in the germline V gene (reference sequence). This CDR3 reads CSAPANPYEQYF. Here the CDR3 DNA reads TGCAGTGCCCCGGCAAACCCCTACGAGCAGTACTTC.

A remark on this clonotype: This may be a read error: a much more frequent sequence differs by one nucleotide. The gene calls are TRBV14 and TRBJ2-7; possibly TRBD1 for D (7 bases). The CDR3 runs 16 residues. CDR1 and CDR2 (germline): SGHDN, FVKESK. The DNA of the CDR3 is TGTGCCAGCAACCAAGAGGAGGGACAGCGAGGAGTCGAGCAGTACTTC. Translating it yields CASNQEEGQRGVEQYF.

Concerning this clonotype itself: A much bigger clone sits one base away, suggesting this may be a read error. This chain uses TRBV6-5 with TRBJ1-6; D remains ambiguous. The germline V gene encodes CDR1 MNHEY and CDR2 SVGAGI. This CDR3 region has 15 residues. The CDR3, as DNA: TGTGCCAGCAGTTACTCGCCACAGCATAATTCACCCCACCACTTT. Protein product: CASSYSPQHNSPHHF.

The rearrangement joins TRBV20-1 to TRBJ2-3; no clear D gene. This CDR3 comprises 12 residues. V lost 1 base to trimming and J lost 4 bases, with 6 bases between them. The V gene's germline CDR1 is DFQATT and CDR2 SNEGSKA (reference sequence). The CDR3 region is CSARGAADTQYF. The CDR3 DNA sequence: TGCAGTGCTAGAGGGGCAGCAGATACGCAGTATTTT.

This clonotype was detected ten times or more. V is TRBV5-5 and J is TRBJ1-5; D uncertain. The CDR3 consists of 17 residues. The germline V gene encodes CDR1 SGHKS and CDR2 YYEKEE (reference sequence). Trimming cost V 4 bases and J 8 bases, with 25 bases left between them. For the CDR3, the DNA is TGTGCCAGCAGCCGGAAAGGGATCTACAGAACCGAGGAGCCCCAGCATTTT. Protein sequence: CASSRKGIYRTEEPQHF.

This clonotype was counted ten times or more. The chain combines TRBV28 with TRBJ2-5, with 9 positions matching TRBD1. With V trimmed by 4 bases and J by 5 bases, 11 bases remained unmatched. The CDR3 sequence is 16 residues long. Germline CDR1 is MDHEN and CDR2 is SYDVKM. The CDR3 sequence is CASSSALQGAGETQYF. CDR3 DNA: TGTGCCAGCAGTTCCGCCCTACAGGGGGCGGGTGAGACCCAGTACTTC.

This clonotype was counted ten times or more. This chain connects TRBV30 to TRBJ1-1; D is perhaps TRBD1 (5 bases). CDR1 GTSNPN and CDR2 SVGIG come from the germline V gene (reference sequence). Trimming removed 2 bases from V and 1 base from J, with 11 bases in between. CDR3 length: 14 residues. CDR3 DNA sequence: TGTGCCTGGAGTTCCGGGGCAGGGAACACTGAAGCTTTCTTT. Translated, it gives CAWSSGAGNTEAFF.

This clonotype was observed at least ten times. V gene TRBV6-2 or TRBV6-3 combines with J gene TRBJ2-1; D is unclear. V was clipped by 7 bases and J by 15 bases, with 19 bases between them. The CDR3 contains 12 residues. Per the germline V gene, CDR1 is MNHEY and CDR2 is SVGEGT. CDR3 DNA: TGTGCCAGCAAAACCTCAAGTCCTACCCCGTTCTTC. Translation gives CASKTSSPTPFF.